These 11 T cell receptor beta chains were sequenced from one sample in a study of T-cell memory formation after mild COVID-19. TCRdb analysed the 5' RACE reads with MiXCR anew, one entry per CDR3 protein. The repertoire holds 300,000 to 400,000 distinct CDR3 sequences, with 25% to 30% as singletons. Sequencing was performed on PBMCs or a T cell subset sorted from them (not recorded which). These receptors were obtained from an adult woman who had mild COVID-19 (a few samples of this study predate the infection). Cell type and time point are not known.

The chain couples TRBV19 to TRBJ1-2; 10 positions match TRBD1. Germline V gene sequence: CDR1 LNHDA, CDR2 SQIVND (reference sequence). There are 15 residues in the CDR3. J gave up 0 bases and V 5 bases, and 3 bases lay outside the gene matches. The DNA of the CDR3 is TGTGCCAGTAGTTCGACAGGGGGCCCTAACTATGGCTACACCTTC. Its translation is CASSSTGGPNYGYTF.

This chain connects TRBV10-3 to TRBJ2-3; TRBD2 is a possible D gene (6 bases). The CDR3 is 14 amino acids. CDR1 is ENHRY and CDR2 is SYGVKD in the germline V gene. V was trimmed by 5 bases and J by 5 bases, leaving 14 bases between them. CDR3 in amino acids: CAISRDSTRDTQYF. The CDR3 coding sequence is TGTGCCATCAGTCGGGACTCCACGAGAGATACGCAGTATTTT.

This clonotype has only a few counts. The chain combines TRBV7-8 with TRBJ2-5, with a possible D match to TRBD2 (5 bases). The CDR3 has 14 amino acids. The V gene's germline CDR1 is SGHVS and CDR2 FQNEAQ. Trimming took off 5 bases at V and 0 bases at J, with 10 bases between the two ends. The CDR3 region has the DNA TGTGCCAGCAGCGGGAGAGCTTACCAAGAGACCCAGTACTTC. As protein: CASSGRAYQETQYF.

This clonotype was observed a few times. The V gene is TRBV9, the J gene TRBJ2-2; D is undetermined. Germline-derived CDR1 and CDR2 are SGDLS and YYNGEE. CDR3 length equals 15 residues. V lost 0 bases and J 4 bases, leaving 10 bases between the germline ends. CDR3 sequence (DNA): TGTGCCAGCAGCGTAGGGCAGGAAATCACCGGGGAGCTGTTTTTT. Its translation: CASSVGQEITGELFF.

The chain carries TRBV7-9 and TRBJ2-7, with no clear D. CDR1 and CDR2 (germline): SEHNR, FQNEAQ (reference sequence). Trimming left V 3 bases short and J 4 bases short, with 7 bases between. The length of the CDR3 is 12 residues. In nucleotides, the CDR3 is TGTGCCAGCAGCTTCAACCGATACGAGCAGTACTTC. This codes for CASSFNRYEQYF.

The rearrangement links TRBV5-1 to TRBJ1-6; D not certain. Trimming removed 1 base at V and 6 bases at J, with 14 bases between. This CDR3 spans 16 amino acids. Germline CDR1 SGHRS, CDR2 YFSETQ. CDR3 region: CASSLSGKVGNSPLHF. The CDR3 coding sequence is TGCGCCAGCAGCTTGTCGGGGAAAGTGGGTAATTCACCCCTCCACTTT.

This clonotype was seen a handful of times. The V gene is TRBV20-1, the J gene TRBJ2-5; 8 positions agree with TRBD2. The CDR3 spans 16 residues. The J segment lost 1 base and the V segment lost 6 bases, leaving 13 bases of the junction unmatched. Looked up from germline, CDR1 is DFQATT and CDR2 is SNEGSKA (reference sequence). CDR3 in DNA: TGCAGTGCAACCGGGACTAGGTTGGCAGGCCAAGAGACCCAGTACTTC. Amino acids: CSATGTRLAGQETQYF.

The rearrangement uses TRBV19 and TRBJ1-1; D gene unclear. This CDR3 comprises 15 residues. CDR1 is LNHDA and CDR2 is SQIVND in the germline V gene (reference sequence). V was shortened by 6 bases and J by 1 base, with 15 bases between the two germline ends. CDR3 coding DNA: TGTGCCAGTAGCTTCCTCGGGCCAGGGAACACTGAAGCTTTCTTT. Translation: CASSFLGPGNTEAFF.

The sample holds a few counts of this clonotype. The V call is TRBV9, the J call TRBJ2-3; tentative D call: TRBD1 (5 bases). The CDR3 spans 15 residues. Trimming cost V 4 bases and J 1 base, with 13 bases left between them. Germline V gene sequence: CDR1 SGDLS, CDR2 YYNGEE. The CDR3 nucleotides are TGTGCCAGCAGCCCAAGGTGGGGCGGCACAGATACGCAGTATTTT. Residues: CASSPRWGGTDTQYF.

This clonotype has just a few counts. This rearrangement joins TRBV4-1 to TRBJ2-1, with 8 bases matching TRBD2. CDR3 length equals 17 residues. Germline CDR1 MGHRA, CDR2 YSYEKL. The V gene end was trimmed by 3 bases and the J gene end by 0 bases; junction bases not matched to a gene: 7. The CDR3 sequence: CASSQEASGSSYNEQFF. The CDR3 region has the DNA TGCGCCAGCAGCCAGGAGGCCAGCGGGAGCTCCTACAATGAGCAGTTCTTC.

On this clonotype itself: Given a much more abundant clone one base away, this may be a read error. The V call is TRBV5-1, the J call TRBJ2-1; 7 positions match TRBD2. CDR3 length: 21 amino acids. The V gene end was trimmed by 4 bases and the J gene end by 2 bases; junction bases not matched to a gene: 24. The V gene's germline CDR1 is SGHRS and CDR2 YFSETQ. CDR3 in DNA: TGCGCCAGCAGCATACGGCCGTTGAGCGGGGTAAGAATGAGAACCTACAATGAGCAGTTCTTC. Translating it yields CASSIRPLSGVRMRTYNEQFF.